This paragraph reports one TCR beta chain. The missing conserved phenylalanine or tryptophan at the end of this CDR3 makes a read error likely. The data originate from a study of naive and memory T cell subsets. Sequential positive selection took CD4 T cells first, then CD8 T cells. The length of the CDR3 is 13 residues. Trimming cost V 0 bases and J 6 bases, with 7 bases left between them. The V gene's germline CDR1 is MGHRA and CDR2 YSYEKL. An equimolar mix of two oligonucleotides served as the beta constant-region primer for TRBC1 and TRBC2. Four rounds of PCR amplified the ligated cDNA using nested alpha and beta constant-region primers plus SP2. TCRdb recomputed calls from the UMI-ligation and nested PCR reads with MiXCR, one row per CDR3 protein. The sample consists of roughly 140,000 distinct CDR3 sequences, 17% of them appearing once.

This clonotype originated in a human donor in good health. The V and J genes are TRBV4-1 and TRBJ2-3; the D is unclear. The material sequenced was naive CD4+ T cells from blood. The CDR3 DNA sequence: TGCGCCAGCAGCCAAGAGGTTGTCGATACGCAGTATCTT. Translated, it gives CASSQEVVDTQYL.